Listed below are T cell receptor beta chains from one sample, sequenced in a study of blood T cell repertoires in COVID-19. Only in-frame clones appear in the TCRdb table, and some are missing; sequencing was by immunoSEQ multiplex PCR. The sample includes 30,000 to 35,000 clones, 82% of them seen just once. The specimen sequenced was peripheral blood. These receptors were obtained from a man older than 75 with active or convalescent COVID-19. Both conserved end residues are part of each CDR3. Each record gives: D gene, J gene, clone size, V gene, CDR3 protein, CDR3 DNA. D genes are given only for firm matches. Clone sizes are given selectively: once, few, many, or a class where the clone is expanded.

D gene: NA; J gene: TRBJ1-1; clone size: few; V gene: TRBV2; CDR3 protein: CASSEALQAIRAEAFF; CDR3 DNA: TGTGCCAGCAGTGAAGCGCTCCAGGCCATCCGAGCTGAAGCTTTCTTT
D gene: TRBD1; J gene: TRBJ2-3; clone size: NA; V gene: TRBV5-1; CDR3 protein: CASSLGGQGGDTQYF; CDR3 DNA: TGCGCCAGCAGCTTGGGGGGACAGGGTGGAGATACGCAGTATTTT
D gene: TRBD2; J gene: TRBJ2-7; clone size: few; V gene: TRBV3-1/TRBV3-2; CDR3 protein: CASSPGLAGGGYEQYF; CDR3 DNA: TGTGCCAGCAGCCCCGGACTAGCGGGAGGTGGCTACGAGCAGTACTTC
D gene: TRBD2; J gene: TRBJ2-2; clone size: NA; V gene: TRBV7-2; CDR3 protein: CASSSGSSGSGGELFF; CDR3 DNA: TGTGCCAGCAGCTCGGGATCCAGCGGGAGTGGTGGGGAGCTGTTTTTT
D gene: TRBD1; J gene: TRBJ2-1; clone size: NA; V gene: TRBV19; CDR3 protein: CASAPGQGFYNEQFF; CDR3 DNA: TGTGCCAGTGCTCCGGGACAGGGTTTTTACAATGAGCAGTTCTTC
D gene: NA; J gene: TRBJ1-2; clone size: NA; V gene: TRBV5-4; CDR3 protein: CASSFSGGLRGYTF; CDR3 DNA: TGTGCCAGCAGCTTCAGTGGTGGCCTGCGGGGCTACACCTTC
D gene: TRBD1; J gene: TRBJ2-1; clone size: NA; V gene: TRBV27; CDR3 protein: CASFSSSGTGNPYEQFF; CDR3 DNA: TGTGCCAGCTTCTCCTCGTCCGGGACAGGTAATCCCTATGAGCAGTTCTTC
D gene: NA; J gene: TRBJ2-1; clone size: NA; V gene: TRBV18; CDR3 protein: CASSSETGKDNEQFF; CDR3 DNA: TGTGCCAGCTCAAGTGAGACAGGAAAAGACAATGAGCAGTTCTTC
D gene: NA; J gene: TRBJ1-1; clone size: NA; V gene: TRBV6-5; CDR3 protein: CASSKSGGMNTEAFF; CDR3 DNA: TGTGCCAGCAGTAAATCCGGAGGGATGAACACTGAAGCTTTCTTT
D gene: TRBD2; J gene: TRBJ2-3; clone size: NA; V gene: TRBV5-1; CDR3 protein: CASSLGLAGGSGTDTQYF; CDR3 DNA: TGCGCCAGCAGCTTGGGACTAGCGGGAGGCTCGGGAACAGATACGCAGTATTTT
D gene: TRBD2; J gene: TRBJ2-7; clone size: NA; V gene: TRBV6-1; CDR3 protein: CASSEARASGTYEQYF; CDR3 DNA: TGTGCCAGCAGTGAAGCGAGGGCTAGCGGGACCTACGAGCAGTACTTC
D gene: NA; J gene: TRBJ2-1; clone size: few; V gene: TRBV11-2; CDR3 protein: CASSPRVSSYNEQFF; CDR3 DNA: TGTGCCAGCAGCCCGAGGGTTAGCTCCTACAATGAGCAGTTCTTC
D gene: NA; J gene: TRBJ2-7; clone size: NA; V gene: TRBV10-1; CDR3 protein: CASSADRSYEQYF; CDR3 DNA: TGCGCCAGCAGTGCGGACAGATCCTACGAGCAGTACTTC
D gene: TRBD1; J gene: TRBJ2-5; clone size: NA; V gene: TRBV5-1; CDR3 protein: CASSLEGGWEETQYF; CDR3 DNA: TGCGCCAGCAGCTTGGAAGGGGGCTGGGAAGAGACCCAGTACTTC
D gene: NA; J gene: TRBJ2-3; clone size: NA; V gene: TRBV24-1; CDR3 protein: CATSERKAGSTDTQYF; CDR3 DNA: TGTGCCACCAGTGAAAGGAAGGCGGGTAGCACAGATACGCAGTATTTT
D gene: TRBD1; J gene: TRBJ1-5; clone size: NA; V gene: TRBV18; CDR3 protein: CASSPMAGGSDQPQHF; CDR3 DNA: TGTGCCAGCTCACCGATGGCAGGGGGAAGCGATCAGCCCCAGCATTTT
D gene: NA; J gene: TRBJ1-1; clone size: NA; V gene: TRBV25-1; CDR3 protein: CASSPVGEANTEAFF; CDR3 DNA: TGTGCCAGCAGTCCCGTGGGTGAGGCAAACACTGAAGCTTTCTTT
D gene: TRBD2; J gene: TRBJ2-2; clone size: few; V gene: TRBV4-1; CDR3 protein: CASSPRTSSNTGELFF; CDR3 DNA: TGCGCCAGCAGTCCCAGGACTAGCTCGAACACCGGGGAGCTGTTTTTT
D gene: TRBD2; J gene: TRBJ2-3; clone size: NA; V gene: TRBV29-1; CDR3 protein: CSVPGTSGVSTDTQYF; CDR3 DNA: TGCAGCGTTCCCGGGACTAGCGGGGTTAGCACAGATACGCAGTATTTT
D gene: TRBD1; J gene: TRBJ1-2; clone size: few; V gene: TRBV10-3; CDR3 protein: CAISVTGDYGYTF; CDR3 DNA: TGTGCCATCAGTGTGACAGGGGACTATGGCTACACCTTC
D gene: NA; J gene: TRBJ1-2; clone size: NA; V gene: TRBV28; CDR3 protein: CASTLGGARDYGYTF; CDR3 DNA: TGTGCCAGCACCCTGGGGGGGGCTAGGGACTATGGCTACACCTTC
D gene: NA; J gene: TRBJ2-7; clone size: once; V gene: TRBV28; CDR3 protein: CAIETGSTYEQYF; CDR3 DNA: TGTGCCATCGAGACAGGTTCAACCTACGAGCAGTACTTC
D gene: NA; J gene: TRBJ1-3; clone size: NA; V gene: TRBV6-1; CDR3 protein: CASSEFGGSGNTIYF; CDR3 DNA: TGTGCCAGCAGTGAATTCGGGGGCTCTGGAAACACCATATATTTT
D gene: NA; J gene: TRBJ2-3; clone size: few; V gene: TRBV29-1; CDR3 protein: CSVEPGDTTDTQYF; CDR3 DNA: TGCAGCGTTGAACCAGGGGATACCACAGATACGCAGTATTTT
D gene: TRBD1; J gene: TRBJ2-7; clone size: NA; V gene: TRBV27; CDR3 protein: CASRRTGTGSYEQYF; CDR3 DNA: TGTGCCAGCAGACGTACCGGGACAGGGTCCTACGAGCAGTACTTC
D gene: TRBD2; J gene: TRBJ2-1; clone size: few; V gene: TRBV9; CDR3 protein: CASSGGGSSGTSYNEQFF; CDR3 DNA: TGTGCCAGCAGCGGGGGAGGATCTAGCGGGACTTCCTACAATGAGCAGTTCTTC
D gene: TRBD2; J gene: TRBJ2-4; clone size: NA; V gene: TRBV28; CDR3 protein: CASNSRALAGGPSKNIQYF; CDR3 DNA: TGTGCCAGCAATAGCAGAGCCTTAGCGGGAGGGCCGTCCAAAAACATTCAGTACTTC
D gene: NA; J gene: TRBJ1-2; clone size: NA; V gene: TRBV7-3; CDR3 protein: CASSLQGSANYGYTF; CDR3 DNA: TGTGCCAGCAGCTTACAGGGCTCAGCTAACTATGGCTACACCTTC
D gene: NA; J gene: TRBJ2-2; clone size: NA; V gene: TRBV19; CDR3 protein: CASLGAAPTGELFF; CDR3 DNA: TGTGCCAGTTTAGGAGCGGCCCCCACCGGGGAGCTGTTTTTT
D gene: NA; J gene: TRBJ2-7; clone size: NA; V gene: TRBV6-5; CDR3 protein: CASSLRGEQYF; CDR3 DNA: TGTGCCAGCAGCCTCCGGGGGGAGCAGTACTTC
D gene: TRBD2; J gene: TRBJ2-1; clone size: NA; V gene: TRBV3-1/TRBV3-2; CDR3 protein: CASIGPGLAGAGEQFF; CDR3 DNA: TGTGCCAGCATCGGGCCGGGACTAGCGGGAGCGGGTGAGCAGTTCTTC
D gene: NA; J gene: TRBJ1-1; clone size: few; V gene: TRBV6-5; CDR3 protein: CARYPRGYTEAFF; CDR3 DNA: TGTGCCCGTTATCCACGGGGGTACACTGAAGCTTTCTTT
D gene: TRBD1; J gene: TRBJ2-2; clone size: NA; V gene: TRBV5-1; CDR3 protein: CASSLLTGGSNTGELFF; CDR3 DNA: TGCGCCAGCAGCTTGCTCACAGGGGGCTCGAACACCGGGGAGCTGTTTTTT
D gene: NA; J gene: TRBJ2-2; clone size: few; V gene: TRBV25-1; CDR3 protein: CASSARGTNTGELFF; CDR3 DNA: TGTGCCAGCAGTGCGCGGGGTACGAACACCGGGGAGCTGTTTTTT
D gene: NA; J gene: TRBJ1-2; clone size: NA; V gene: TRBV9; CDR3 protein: CASSVRFDSVNPGYTF; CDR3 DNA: TGTGCCAGCAGCGTAAGATTCGATAGCGTCAACCCTGGCTACACCTTC
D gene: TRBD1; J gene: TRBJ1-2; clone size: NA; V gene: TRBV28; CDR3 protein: CASRRTGEGYTF; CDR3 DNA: TGTGCCAGCAGACGGACAGGGGAGGGCTACACCTTC
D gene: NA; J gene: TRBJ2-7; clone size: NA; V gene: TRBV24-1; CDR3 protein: CATSSRDSYEQYF; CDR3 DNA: TGTGCCACCAGTTCGCGGGACTCCTACGAGCAGTACTTC
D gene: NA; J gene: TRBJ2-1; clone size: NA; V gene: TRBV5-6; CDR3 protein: CASSLGPTENNEQFF; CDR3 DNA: TGTGCCAGCAGCTTGGGTCCAACAGAGAACAATGAGCAGTTCTTC
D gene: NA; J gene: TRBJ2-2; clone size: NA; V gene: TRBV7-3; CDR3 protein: CASSSQGELFF; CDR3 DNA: TGTGCCAGCAGCTCCCAGGGGGAGCTGTTTTTT
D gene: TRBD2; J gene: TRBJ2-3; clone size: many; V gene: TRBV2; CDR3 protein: CASRASGSRTDTQYF; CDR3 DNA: TGTGCCAGCAGAGCGAGCGGGAGTCGAACAGATACGCAGTATTTT
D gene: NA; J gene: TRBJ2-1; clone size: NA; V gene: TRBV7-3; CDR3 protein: CASSLTSNEQFF; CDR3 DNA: TGTGCCAGCAGCTTAACGAGCAATGAGCAGTTCTTC